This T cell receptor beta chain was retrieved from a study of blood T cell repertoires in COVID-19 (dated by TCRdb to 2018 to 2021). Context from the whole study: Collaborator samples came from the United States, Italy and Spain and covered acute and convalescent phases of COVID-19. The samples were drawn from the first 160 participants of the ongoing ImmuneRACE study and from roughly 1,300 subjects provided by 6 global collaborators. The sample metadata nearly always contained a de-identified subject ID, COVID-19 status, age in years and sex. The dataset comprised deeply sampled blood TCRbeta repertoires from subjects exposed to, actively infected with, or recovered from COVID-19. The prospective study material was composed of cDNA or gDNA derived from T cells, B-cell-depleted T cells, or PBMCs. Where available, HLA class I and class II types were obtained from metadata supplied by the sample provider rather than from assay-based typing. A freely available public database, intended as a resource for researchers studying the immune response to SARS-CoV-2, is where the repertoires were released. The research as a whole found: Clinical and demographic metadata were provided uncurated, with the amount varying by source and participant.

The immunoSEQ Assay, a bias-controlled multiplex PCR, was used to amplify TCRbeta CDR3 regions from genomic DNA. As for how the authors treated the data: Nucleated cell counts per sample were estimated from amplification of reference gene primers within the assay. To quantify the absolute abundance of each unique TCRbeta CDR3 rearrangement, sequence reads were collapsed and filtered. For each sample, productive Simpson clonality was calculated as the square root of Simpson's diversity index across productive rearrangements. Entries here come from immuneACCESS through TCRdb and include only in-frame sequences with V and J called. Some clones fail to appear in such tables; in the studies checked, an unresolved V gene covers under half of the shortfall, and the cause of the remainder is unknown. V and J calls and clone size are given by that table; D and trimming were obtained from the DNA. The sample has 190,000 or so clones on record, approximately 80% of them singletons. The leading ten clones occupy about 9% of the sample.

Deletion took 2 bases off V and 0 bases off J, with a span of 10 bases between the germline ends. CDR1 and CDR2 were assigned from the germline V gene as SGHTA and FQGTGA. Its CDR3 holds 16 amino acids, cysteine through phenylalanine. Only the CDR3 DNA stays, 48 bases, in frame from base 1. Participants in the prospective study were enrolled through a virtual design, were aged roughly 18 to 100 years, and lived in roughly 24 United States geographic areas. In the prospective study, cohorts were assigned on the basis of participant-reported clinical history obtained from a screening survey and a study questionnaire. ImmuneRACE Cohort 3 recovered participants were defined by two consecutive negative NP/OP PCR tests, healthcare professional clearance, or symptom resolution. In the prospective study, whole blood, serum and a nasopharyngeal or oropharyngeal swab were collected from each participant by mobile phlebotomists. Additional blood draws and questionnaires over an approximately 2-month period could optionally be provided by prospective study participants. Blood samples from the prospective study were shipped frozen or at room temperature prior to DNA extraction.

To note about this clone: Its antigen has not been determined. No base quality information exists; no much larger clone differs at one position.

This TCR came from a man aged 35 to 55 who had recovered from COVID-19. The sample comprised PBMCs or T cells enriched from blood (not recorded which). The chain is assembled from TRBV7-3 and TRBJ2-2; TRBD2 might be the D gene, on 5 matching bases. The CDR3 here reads CASSLVASTNTGELFF. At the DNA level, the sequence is TGTGCCAGCAGCTTAGTAGCGTCGACGAACACCGGGGAGCTGTTTTTT.